The entry below gives a single TCR beta chain sequence along with its context. This entry comes from a study of OX40 agonist ivuxolimab in advanced cancers. Study information: Partial responses were observed in three patients, of whom one had hepatocellular carcinoma and two had cutaneous melanoma.

The CDR3 covers 15 residues. CDR1 KGHSH and CDR2 LQKENI come from the germline V gene. Trimming removed 6 bases from V and 6 bases from J; junction bases left unmatched: 8. Sequenced by immunoSEQ multiplex PCR; TCRdb stores in-frame clones only, minus some. The table has roughly 40,000 clones, roughly four fifths seen once. The chain couples TRBV18 to TRBJ1-6, with TRBD1 matching over 7 bases. The source material was CD4+ or CD8+ T cells sorted from blood, sampled in a trial of the OX40 agonist ivuxolimab. The sequence was collected from an adult with an advanced solid tumor such as melanoma, head and neck, liver or kidney cancer. The CDR3 nucleotides read TGTGCCAGCTCGGAGGGACAGACCACTAATTCACCCCTCCACTTT. The encoded protein is CASSEGQTTNSPLHF.